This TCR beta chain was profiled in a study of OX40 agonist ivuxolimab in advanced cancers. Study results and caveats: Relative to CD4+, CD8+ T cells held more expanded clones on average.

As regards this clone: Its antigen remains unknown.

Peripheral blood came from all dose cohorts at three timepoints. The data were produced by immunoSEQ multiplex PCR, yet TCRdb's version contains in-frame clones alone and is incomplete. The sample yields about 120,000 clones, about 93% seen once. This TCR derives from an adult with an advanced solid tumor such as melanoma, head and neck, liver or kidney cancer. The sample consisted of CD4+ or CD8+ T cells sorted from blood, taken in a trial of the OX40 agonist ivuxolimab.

In DNA, the CDR3 is TGCGCCAGCAGCCCTGGCCAGGGGGCTGGGGTTAATGAAAAACTGTTTTTT. It translates to CASSPGQGAGVNEKLFF. V usage is TRBV5-1 and J usage is TRBJ1-4; 8 bases map to TRBD1. V lost 4 bases to trimming and J lost 4 bases; unmatched junction nucleotides: 12. The CDR3 is 17 amino acids. Germline V gene lookup returns CDR1 SGHRS and CDR2 YFSETQ. Complete variable domain (other parts from reference TRBV5-1 and TRBJ1-4): KAGVTQTPRYLIKTRGQQVTLSCSPISGHRSVSWYQQTPGQGLQFLFEYFSETQRNKGNFPGRFSGRQFSNSRSEMNVSTLELGDSALYLCASSPGQGAGVNEKLFFGSGTQLSVL.